This T cell receptor (beta chain) was obtained from a study of blood T cells in healthy people across ages. Overall study results and limits: Among T cells, TCR beta diversity per million cells dropped roughly linearly as age rose.

With a J-beta primer mix and a sample-barcoded 5' primer, a second PCR ran about 7 to 11 cycles. Sequencing yielded, for each sample, at least 2.5 million paired-end reads carrying CDR3. MiXCR, run by TCRdb on the 5' RACE reads, gives a single entry per CDR3 protein. The sample yields about 1.1 million distinct CDR3 sequences, around two fifths seen once. Of note for this clonotype: Antigen specificity is unknown.

Donors were systemically healthy Caucasian individuals from Russia aged about 6 to 95 years. Each donor had roughly 10 milliliters of peripheral blood drawn. V shed 0 bases and J shed 5 bases, with 14 bases lying between them. The germline V gene encodes CDR1 DFQATT and CDR2 SNEGSKA (reference sequence). The CDR3 runs 16 residues. Sequencing was carried out using blood. The chain is built from TRBV20-1 and TRBJ1-6; D is undetermined. The clonotype originates from a man younger than 35 in good health. CDR3 DNA: TGCAGTGCTAGAGATTTTAGTGCCCGCAATAATTCACCCCTCCACTTT. Amino acid sequence: CSARDFSARNNSPLHF.